A selection of T cell receptor beta chains follows, all from one sample in a study of cytomegalovirus exposure and HLA in healthy donors. Produced via immunoSEQ multiplex PCR; TCRdb's table is partial and in-frame only. The sample holds approximately 120,000 clones, 69% seen once. The sample was PBMCs. The source of these receptors is a woman between 70 and 85 years old in good health and CMV-seropositive. Both conserved end residues are part of each CDR3.

j_call | v_call | cdr3_aa
TRBJ1-2 | TRBV9 | CASSVAGTGGDPYGYTF
TRBJ1-5 | TRBV2 | CASSGASQPQHF
TRBJ1-5 | TRBV30 | CAWRVGQGGGQPQHF
TRBJ2-3 | TRBV9 | CASSAHGGAGGPDTQYF
TRBJ2-7 | TRBV6-1 | CATLTVTGYEQYF
TRBJ2-5 | TRBV2 | CASSPDGVQGAETQYF
TRBJ2-4 | TRBV5-1 | CASSTGLAGVEAKNIQYF
TRBJ2-2 | TRBV6-5 | CASKGRTVNTGELFF
TRBJ1-4 | TRBV6-5 | CASSLGGGVGEKLFF
TRBJ2-2 | TRBV5-1 | CASSLSLLAGETGELFF
TRBJ1-2 | TRBV25-1 | CASSEGQLYGYTF
TRBJ1-1 | TRBV11-2 | CASSLTTGGLGTEAFF
TRBJ1-5 | TRBV9 | CASNRDGNQPQHF
TRBJ2-1 | TRBV27 | CASSNDGARNEQFF
TRBJ1-1 | TRBV7-2 | CASSLDRVAEAFF
TRBJ2-5 | TRBV5-8 | CASSLVAGGQETQYF
TRBJ1-2 | TRBV29-1 | CSVAQGWGYTF
TRBJ2-5 | TRBV7-9 | CASSLDRGQGRETQYF
TRBJ2-7 | TRBV29-1 | CSVKRTEQYF
NA | TRBV7-6 | CASSLDRGFSYEQYF
TRBJ2-3 | TRBV11-2 | CASSPTRGTDTQYF
TRBJ2-7 | TRBV6-6 | CASSLVPGGWSYEQYF
TRBJ2-2 | TRBV5-1 | CASSWPSNTGELFF
TRBJ1-4 | TRBV5-6 | CASSSKTGGEKLFF
TRBJ2-1 | TRBV6-5 | CASRPGQLNEQFF
TRBJ2-5 | TRBV7-7 | CASSLGTVGETQYF
TRBJ2-3 | TRBV9 | CASSPWGGESDTQYF
TRBJ2-4 | TRBV29-1 | CSVQVPKNIQYF
TRBJ1-1 | TRBV5-6 | CASSFSGWNTEAFF
TRBJ1-2 | TRBV4-2 | CASSQLGGFYGYTF
TRBJ1-2 | TRBV5-1 | CASSTGQGEGGGYTF
TRBJ2-3 | TRBV5-6 | CASRSTGADTQYF
TRBJ2-2 | TRBV5-1 | CASRTGDTGELFF
TRBJ2-3 | TRBV30 | CAGRQAVTDTQYF
TRBJ2-5 | TRBV5-1 | CASMEGETQYF
TRBJ2-7 | TRBV13 | CASSLSPGKDEQYF
TRBJ2-3 | TRBV19 | CASRTRGGADTQYF
TRBJ1-3 | TRBV9 | CASSVDGSPGNTIYF